This TCR beta chain was captured by sequencing in a study of blood T cells in healthy people across ages. This CDR3 has 18 amino acids. The V end lost 6 bases, the J end lost 3 bases, and 25 bases lay between the germline ends. For the second PCR, which ran for roughly 6 to 12 cycles, a sample-barcoded 5' primer and a J-beta primer mix were used. Each single sample gave us at least 2.5 million CDR3-containing paired-end reads. TCRdb analysed the 5' RACE reads with MiXCR anew, one entry per CDR3 protein. The repertoire consists of roughly 860,000 distinct CDR3 sequences, with approximately 59% occurring once and the leading ten covering about a quarter. This clonotype showed up just once.

The specimen sequenced was blood. The chain is built from TRBV12-3 or TRBV12-4 and TRBJ2-3, with D perhaps TRBD1 (5 bases). This sequence originates from a man aged 30 to 45 in good health. The CDR3 protein is CASSPGPGQRVGTDTQYF. The CDR3 region has the DNA TGTGCCAGCAGCCCCGGGCCAGGGCAACGAGTCGGGACAGATACGCAGTATTTT.